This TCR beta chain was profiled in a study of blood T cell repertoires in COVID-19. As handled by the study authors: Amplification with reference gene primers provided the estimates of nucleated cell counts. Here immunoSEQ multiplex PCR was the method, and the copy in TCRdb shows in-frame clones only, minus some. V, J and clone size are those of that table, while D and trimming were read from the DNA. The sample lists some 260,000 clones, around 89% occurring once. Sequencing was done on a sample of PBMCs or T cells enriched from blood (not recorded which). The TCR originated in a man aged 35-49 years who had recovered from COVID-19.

CDR3: CASSLQGNTEAFF. CDR3 DNA: TGTGCCAGCAGCTTACAGGGGAACACTGAAGCTTTCTTT. The rearrangement joins TRBV7-6 to TRBJ1-1; the D gene is possibly TRBD1 (5 bases). This CDR3 is built from 13 residues. V lost 2 bases and J lost 1, with 5 bases in between. Looked up from germline, CDR1 is SGHVS and CDR2 is FNYEAQ. Full variable domain (remainder filled in from reference TRBV7-6 and TRBJ1-1): GAGVSQSPRYKVTKRGQDVALRCDPISGHVSLYWYRQALGQGPEFLTYFNYEAQQDKSGLPNDRFSAERPEGSISTLTIQRTEQRDSAMYRCASSLQGNTEAFFGQGTRLTVV.